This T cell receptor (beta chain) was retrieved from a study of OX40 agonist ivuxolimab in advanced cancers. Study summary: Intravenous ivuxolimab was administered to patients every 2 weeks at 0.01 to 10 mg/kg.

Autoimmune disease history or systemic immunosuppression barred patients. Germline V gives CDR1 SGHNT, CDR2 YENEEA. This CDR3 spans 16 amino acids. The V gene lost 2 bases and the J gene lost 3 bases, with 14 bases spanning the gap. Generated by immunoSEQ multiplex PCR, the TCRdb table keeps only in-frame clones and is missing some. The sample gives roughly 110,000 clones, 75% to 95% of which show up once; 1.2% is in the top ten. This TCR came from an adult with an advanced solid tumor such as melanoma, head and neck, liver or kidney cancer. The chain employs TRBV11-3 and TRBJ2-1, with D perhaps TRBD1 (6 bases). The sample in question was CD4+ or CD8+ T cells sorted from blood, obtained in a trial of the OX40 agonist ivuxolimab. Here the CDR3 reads CASSLSGANYYNEQFF. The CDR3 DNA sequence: TGTGCCAGCAGCTTATCAGGGGCAAATTACTACAATGAGCAGTTCTTC.